A selection of T cell receptor beta chains follows, all from one sample in a study of blood T cell repertoires in COVID-19. Assay: immunoSEQ multiplex PCR; the TCRdb copy retains only in-frame clones and omits some. The sample comprises about 270,000 clones, about 87% of which are singletons, and under 3.5% rests with the top ten. The material sequenced was PBMCs or T cells enriched from blood (not recorded which). Receptor source: a woman between 45 and 60 years old who had recovered from COVID-19. Both conserved end residues are part of each CDR3. D genes are given only for firm matches. The size field is filled for only some rows; it gives once, few, many or a size class.

>TRBD1|TRBJ2-7|few|TRBV19
TGTGCCAGCACCACCGGGACAGGGGGCTCCTACGAGCAGTACTTC
CASTTGTGGSYEQYF
>.|TRBJ2-7|once|TRBV30
TGTGCCTGGAGAAGGAGAGACAGTCTCTACGAGCAGTACTTC
CAWRRRDSLYEQYF
>TRBD1|TRBJ1-2|.|TRBV11-2
TGTGCCAGCAGCGACTTGCGGACAGGGGTCGGCTACACCTTC
CASSDLRTGVGYTF
>.|TRBJ2-3|.|TRBV5-1
TGCGCCAGCAGCCGTCGACAGGACCTATATATGGCAGATACGCAGTATTTT
CASSRRQDLYMADTQYF
>.|TRBJ2-1|.|TRBV12-3/TRBV12-4
TGTGCCAGCAGTTTCCCTCAGATGGAGCAGTTCTTC
CASSFPQMEQFF
>TRBD2|TRBJ2-1|.|TRBV7-8
TGTGCCAGCAGCTCTTCGCGGGAGGGCATCTATGAGCAGTTCTTC
CASSSSREGIYEQFF
>.|TRBJ2-1|.|TRBV7-2
TGTGCCAGCAGCTTAGTTACTAGCTCGGTTTCGAATGAGCAGTTCTTC
CASSLVTSSVSNEQFF
>TRBD2|TRBJ2-7|.|TRBV10-2
TGCGCCAGCAGTGGGGCGGGAGTGGTAAGCGAGCAGTACTTC
CASSGAGVVSEQYF
>TRBD2|TRBJ2-7|.|TRBV4-1
TGCGCCAGCAGCCCGGGACTAGCGGGAATCTACGAGCAGTACTTC
CASSPGLAGIYEQYF
>.|TRBJ2-1|.|TRBV28
TGTGCCAGCAGTTTTGCCAGGTACAATGAGCAGTTCTTC
CASSFARYNEQFF
>TRBD2|TRBJ2-1|.|TRBV18
TGTGCCAGCTCACCAAGGCTAGCGGGCACAAAGAATGAGCAGTTCTTC
CASSPRLAGTKNEQFF
>.|TRBJ1-2|.|TRBV5-1
TGCGCCAGCAGCTTGACTTTTAACTATGGCTACACCTTC
CASSLTFNYGYTF
>TRBD2|TRBJ2-5|.|TRBV6-6
TGTGCCAGCAGTTACTCGTCTAGCGGAGAGACCCAGTACTTC
CASSYSSSGETQYF
>.|TRBJ1-2|.|TRBV5-1
TGCGCCAGCAGCTTGCACACAGCGGGGGATGGCTACACCTTC
CASSLHTAGDGYTF
>.|TRBJ1-5|.|TRBV7-2
TGTGCCAGCAGCTTAGTGTCAGGAAATAGCAATCAGCCCCAGCATTTT
CASSLVSGNSNQPQHF
>TRBD2|TRBJ2-7|.|TRBV9
TGTGCCAGCAGCGAGCGGGGGACCTCCTACGAGCAGTACTTC
CASSERGTSYEQYF
>.|TRBJ1-2|.|TRBV29-1
TGCAGCGTTGAAGATGCCCCGGGAGGCTACACCTTC
CSVEDAPGGYTF
>.|TRBJ1-1|.|TRBV10-3
TGTGCCATCAGTGTTCAGGAAATTAACACTGAAGCTTTCTTT
CAISVQEINTEAFF
>TRBD1|TRBJ2-7|.|TRBV7-2
TGTGCCAGCAGCCTCACCGGGACAGAGATCTACGAGCAGTACTTC
CASSLTGTEIYEQYF
>.|TRBJ2-5|.|TRBV12-3/TRBV12-4
TGTGCCAGCAGCTCTGGAGCGAAAGAGACCCAGTACTTC
CASSSGAKETQYF
>TRBD1|TRBJ2-7|.|TRBV11-1
TGTGCCAGCAGAGAGACAGGGGGCGCGTACGAGCAGTACTTC
CASRETGGAYEQYF
>.|TRBJ1-2|.|TRBV28
TGTGCCAGCAGTTTAGAACGGGGTACCTATGGCTACACCTTC
CASSLERGTYGYTF
>TRBD2|TRBJ2-1|.|TRBV9
TGTGCCAGCAGCCCCCCCGGACTAGCGGGCAATGAGCAGTTCTTC
CASSPPGLAGNEQFF
>.|TRBJ2-7|.|TRBV2
TGTGCCAGCAGGGAACAGGGCAGCTCCTACGAGCAGTACTTC
CASREQGSSYEQYF
>.|TRBJ1-4|.|TRBV2
TGTGCCAGCAGTGAAGAACGTAGTGAAAAACTGTTTTTT
CASSEERSEKLFF
>.|TRBJ1-1|.|TRBV5-1
TGCGCCAGCAGCCGCGGTGGGGGCGAATACACTGAAGCTTTCTTT
CASSRGGGEYTEAFF
>.|TRBJ2-3|once|TRBV7-3
TGTGCCAGCAGCCTGACAGATACGCAGTATTTT
CASSLTDTQYF
>.|TRBJ1-1|.|TRBV6-1
TGTGCCAGCAGTGGTTCAAGTTTGGCCAGGGGCACTGAAGCTTTCTTT
CASSGSSLARGTEAFF
>.|TRBJ1-5|.|TRBV4-3
TGCGCCAGCAGCCAAGGCATGGGAGGCCAGCCCCAGCATTTT
CASSQGMGGQPQHF
>.|TRBJ2-7|.|TRBV28
TGTGCCAGCAGTTTGGGGGGGGGCGCGTTGTACGAGCAGTACTTC
CASSLGGGALYEQYF
>.|TRBJ1-1|.|TRBV19
TGTGCCAGTAACCAGGGCATGAACACTGAAGCTTTCTTT
CASNQGMNTEAFF
>.|TRBJ1-1|.|TRBV5-5
TGTGCCAGCAGCCCGGAAGGGGCTCCGAACACTGAAGCTTTCTTT
CASSPEGAPNTEAFF
>TRBD1|TRBJ1-4|.|TRBV18
TGTGCCAGCTCACCGGACAGGGTTAATGAAAAACTGTTTTTT
CASSPDRVNEKLFF
>TRBD1|TRBJ1-1|.|TRBV3-1/TRBV3-2
TGTGCCAGCAGCAGACAGGGTGAGAATGAAGCTTTCTTT
CASSRQGENEAFF
>.|TRBJ2-2|.|TRBV5-1
TGCGCCAGCAGCTTGGCCCCAGGGGCGGACGGGGAGCTGTTTTTT
CASSLAPGADGELFF